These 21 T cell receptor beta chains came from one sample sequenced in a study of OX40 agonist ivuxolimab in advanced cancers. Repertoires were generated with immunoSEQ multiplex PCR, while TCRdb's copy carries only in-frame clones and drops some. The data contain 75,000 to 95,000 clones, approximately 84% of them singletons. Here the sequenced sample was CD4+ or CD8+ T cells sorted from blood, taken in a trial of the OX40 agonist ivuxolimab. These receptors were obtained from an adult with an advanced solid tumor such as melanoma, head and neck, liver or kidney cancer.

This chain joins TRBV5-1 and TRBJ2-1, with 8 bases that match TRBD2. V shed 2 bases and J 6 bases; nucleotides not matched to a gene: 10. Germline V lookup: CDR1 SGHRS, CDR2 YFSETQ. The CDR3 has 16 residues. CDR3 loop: CASSLESGSGVNEQFF. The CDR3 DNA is TGCGCCAGCAGCTTAGAGAGCGGGAGCGGGGTCAATGAGCAGTTCTTC.

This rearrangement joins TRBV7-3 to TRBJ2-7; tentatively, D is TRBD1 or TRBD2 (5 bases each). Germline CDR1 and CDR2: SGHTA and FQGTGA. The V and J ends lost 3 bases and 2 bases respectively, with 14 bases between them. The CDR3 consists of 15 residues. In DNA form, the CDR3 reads TGTGCCAGCAGCTTGACTTGGGACGGACCCTACGAGCAGTACTTC. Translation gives CASSLTWDGPYEQYF.

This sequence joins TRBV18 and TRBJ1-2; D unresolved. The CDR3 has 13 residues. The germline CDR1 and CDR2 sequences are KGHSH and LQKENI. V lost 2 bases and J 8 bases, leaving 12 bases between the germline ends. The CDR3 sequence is CASSPDGERGYTF. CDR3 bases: TGTGCCAGCTCACCAGATGGGGAAAGGGGCTACACCTTC.

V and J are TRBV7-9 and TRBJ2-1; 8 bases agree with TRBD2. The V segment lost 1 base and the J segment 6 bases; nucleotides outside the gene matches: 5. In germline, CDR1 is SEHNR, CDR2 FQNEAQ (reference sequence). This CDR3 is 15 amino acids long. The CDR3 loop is CASSLGGSGANEQFF. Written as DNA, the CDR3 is TGTGCCAGCAGCTTAGGGGGTAGCGGGGCCAATGAGCAGTTCTTC. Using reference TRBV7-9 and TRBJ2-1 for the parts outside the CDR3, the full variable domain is DTGVSQNPRHKITKRGQNVTFRCDPISEHNRLYWYRQTLGQGPEFLTYFQNEAQLEKSRLLSDRFSAERPKGSFSTLEIQRTEQGDSAMYLCASSLGGSGANEQFFGPGTRLTVL.

The CDR3 nucleotides are TGTGCCAGCAGCCATGGGTGGGGAGGCTACGAGCAGTACTTC. Encoded protein: CASSHGWGGYEQYF. V gene TRBV11-1 combines with J gene TRBJ2-7; D might be TRBD2 (6 bases). The CDR3 is 14 residues long. Looked up from germline, CDR1 is SGHAT and CDR2 is FQDESV (reference sequence). The V and J ends lost 5 bases and 3 bases respectively, with 14 bases between them.

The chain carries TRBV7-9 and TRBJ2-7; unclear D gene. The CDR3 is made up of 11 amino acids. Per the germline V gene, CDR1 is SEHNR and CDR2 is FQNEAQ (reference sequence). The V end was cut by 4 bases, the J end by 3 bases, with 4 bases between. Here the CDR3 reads CASSSNYEQYF. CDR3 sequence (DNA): TGTGCCAGCAGCTCAAACTACGAGCAGTACTTC.

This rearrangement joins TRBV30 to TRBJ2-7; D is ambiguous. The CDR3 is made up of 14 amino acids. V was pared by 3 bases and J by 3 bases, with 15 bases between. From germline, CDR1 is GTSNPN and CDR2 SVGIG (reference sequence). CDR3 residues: CAWSPTSTGYEQYF. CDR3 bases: TGTGCCTGGAGCCCAACGAGTACCGGCTACGAGCAGTACTTC.

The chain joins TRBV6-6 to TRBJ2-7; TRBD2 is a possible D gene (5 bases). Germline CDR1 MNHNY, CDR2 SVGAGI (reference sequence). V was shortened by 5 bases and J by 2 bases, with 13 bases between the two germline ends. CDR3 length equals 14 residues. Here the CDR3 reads CASSTSQTPYEQYF. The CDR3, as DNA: TGTGCCAGCAGTACTAGTCAAACTCCCTACGAGCAGTACTTC.

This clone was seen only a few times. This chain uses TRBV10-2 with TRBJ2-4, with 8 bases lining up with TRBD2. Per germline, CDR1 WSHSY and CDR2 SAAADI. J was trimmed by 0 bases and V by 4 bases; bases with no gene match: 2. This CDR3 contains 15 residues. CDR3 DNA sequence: TGCGCCAGCAGTGCGGGGGGGCTAGCCAAAAACATTCAGTACTTC. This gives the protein CASSAGGLAKNIQYF.

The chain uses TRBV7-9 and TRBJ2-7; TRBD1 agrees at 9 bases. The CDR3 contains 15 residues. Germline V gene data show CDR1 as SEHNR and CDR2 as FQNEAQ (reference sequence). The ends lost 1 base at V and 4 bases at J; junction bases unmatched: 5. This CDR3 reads CASSLVGTGRYEQYF. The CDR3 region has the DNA TGTGCCAGCAGCTTAGTCGGGACAGGGCGGTACGAGCAGTACTTC.

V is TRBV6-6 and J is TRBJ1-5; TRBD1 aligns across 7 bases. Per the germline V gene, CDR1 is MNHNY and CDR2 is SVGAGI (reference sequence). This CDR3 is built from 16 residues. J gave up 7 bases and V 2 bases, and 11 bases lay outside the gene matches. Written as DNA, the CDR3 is TGTGCCAGCAGTTACGCCTCATCAGGGGGAATCCAGCCCCAGCATTTT. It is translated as CASSYASSGGIQPQHF.

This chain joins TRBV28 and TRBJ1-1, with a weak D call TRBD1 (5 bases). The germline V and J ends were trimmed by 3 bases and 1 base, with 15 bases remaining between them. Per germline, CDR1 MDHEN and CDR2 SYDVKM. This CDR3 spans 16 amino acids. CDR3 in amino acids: CASSFLGEGRNTEAFF. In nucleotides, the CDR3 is TGTGCCAGCAGTTTTTTGGGGGAGGGGCGGAACACTGAAGCTTTCTTT.

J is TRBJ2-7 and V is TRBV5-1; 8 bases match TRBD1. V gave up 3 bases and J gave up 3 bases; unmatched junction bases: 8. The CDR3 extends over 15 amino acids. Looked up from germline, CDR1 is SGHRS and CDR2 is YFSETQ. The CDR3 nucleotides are TGCGCCAGCAGCTCCGGACAGGGTGTGGGCTACGAGCAGTACTTC. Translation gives CASSSGQGVGYEQYF.

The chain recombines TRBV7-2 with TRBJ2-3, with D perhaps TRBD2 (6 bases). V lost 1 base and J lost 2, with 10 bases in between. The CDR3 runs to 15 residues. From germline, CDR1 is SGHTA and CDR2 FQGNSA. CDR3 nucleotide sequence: TGTGCCAGCAGCTTAGTGCGGGGCTCCACAGATACGCAGTATTTT. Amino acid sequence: CASSLVRGSTDTQYF.

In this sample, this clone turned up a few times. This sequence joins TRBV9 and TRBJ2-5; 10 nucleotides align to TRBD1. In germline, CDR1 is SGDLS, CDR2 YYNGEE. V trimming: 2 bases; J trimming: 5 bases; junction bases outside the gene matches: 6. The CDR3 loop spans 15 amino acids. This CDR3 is CASSVPTGGMETQYF. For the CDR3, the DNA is TGTGCCAGCAGCGTTCCGACAGGGGGCATGGAGACCCAGTACTTC.

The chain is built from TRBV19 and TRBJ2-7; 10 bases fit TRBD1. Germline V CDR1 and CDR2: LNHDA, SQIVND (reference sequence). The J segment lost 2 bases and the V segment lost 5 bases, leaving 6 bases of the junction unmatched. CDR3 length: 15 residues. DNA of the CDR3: TGTGCCAGTAGTCATCCGGGGACAGGGGCCTACGAGCAGTACTTC. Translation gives CASSHPGTGAYEQYF.

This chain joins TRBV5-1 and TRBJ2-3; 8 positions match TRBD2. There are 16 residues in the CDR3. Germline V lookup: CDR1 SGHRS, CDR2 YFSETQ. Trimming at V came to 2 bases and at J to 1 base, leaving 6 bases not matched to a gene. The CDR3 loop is CASSLYGTSGTDTQYF. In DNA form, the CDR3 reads TGCGCCAGCAGCTTATACGGGACTAGTGGCACAGATACGCAGTATTTT.

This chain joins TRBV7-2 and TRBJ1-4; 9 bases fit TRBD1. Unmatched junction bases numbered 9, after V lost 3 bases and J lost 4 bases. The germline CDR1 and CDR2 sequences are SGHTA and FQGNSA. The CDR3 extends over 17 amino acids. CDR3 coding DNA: TGTGCCAGCAGCTTGGGGGCCGGGACAGGGCTTAATGAAAAACTGTTTTTT. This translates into CASSLGAGTGLNEKLFF.

The CDR3 here is CASSFQGAETQYF. CDR3 DNA sequence: TGTGCCAGCAGCTTCCAGGGAGCAGAGACCCAGTACTTC. The rearrangement uses TRBV7-3 and TRBJ2-5, with D possibly being TRBD1 or TRBD2 (5 bases each). The germline V gene encodes CDR1 SGHTA and CDR2 FQGTGA. This CDR3 region has 13 residues. V shed 3 bases and J shed 4 bases, with 9 bases lying between them.

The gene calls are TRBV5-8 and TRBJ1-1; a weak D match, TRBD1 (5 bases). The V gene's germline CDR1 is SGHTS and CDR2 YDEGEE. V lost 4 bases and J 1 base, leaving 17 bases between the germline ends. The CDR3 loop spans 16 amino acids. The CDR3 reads CASSDAGWSGNTEAFF. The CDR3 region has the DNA TGTGCCAGCAGCGACGCAGGGTGGTCGGGGAACACTGAAGCTTTCTTT.

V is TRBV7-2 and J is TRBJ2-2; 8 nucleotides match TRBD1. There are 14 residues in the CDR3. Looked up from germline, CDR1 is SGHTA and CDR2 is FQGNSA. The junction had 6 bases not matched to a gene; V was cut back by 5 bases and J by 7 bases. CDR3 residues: CASSGQTGVGELFF. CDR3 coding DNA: TGTGCCAGCAGCGGACAGACAGGGGTCGGGGAGCTGTTTTTT. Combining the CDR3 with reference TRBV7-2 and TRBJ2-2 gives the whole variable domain GAGVSQSPSNKVTEKGKDVELRCDPISGHTALYWYRQSLGQGLEFLIYFQGNSAPDKSGLPSDRFSAERTGGSVSTLTIQRTQQEDSAVYLCASSGQTGVGELFFGEGSRLTVL.